The 19 T cell receptor beta chains below were found in one sample sequenced in a study of blood T cell repertoires in COVID-19. Measured with immunoSEQ multiplex PCR; TCRdb has only the in-frame clones, and not every one. This sample has about 100,000 clones, with roughly nine tenths found just once. Material: peripheral blood. The receptors were gathered from a man aged 25-40 years in a cohort sampled during active COVID-19.

The genes are TRBV10-3 and TRBJ1-1; a possible D gene is TRBD1 (5 bases). CDR1 is ENHRY, CDR2 SYGVKD, per germline. The ends were cut back, 5 bases at V and 3 bases at J, with 13 bases in the middle. The CDR3 is 14 amino acids. The CDR3 coding sequence is TGTGCCATCAGTCCAGCAGGGAGGGACACTGAAGCTTTCTTT. Encoded protein: CAISPAGRDTEAFF.

V is TRBV30 and J is TRBJ2-5; 7 bases fit TRBD1. Looked up from germline, CDR1 is GTSNPN and CDR2 is SVGIG (reference sequence). The CDR3 length is 13 residues. The V segment lost 2 bases and the J segment 5 bases; nucleotides outside the gene matches: 5. CDR3 in DNA: TGTGCCTGGAGTATCACAGGGGCGGAGACCCAGTACTTC. Amino acid sequence: CAWSITGAETQYF.

The chain uses TRBV4-3 and TRBJ1-1; D is unclear. Trimming took off 3 bases at V and 11 bases at J, with 22 bases between the two ends. In germline, CDR1 is LGHNA, CDR2 YSLEER. The CDR3 loop spans 15 amino acids. The CDR3 bases are TGCGCCAGCAGCCAGTCGAGGGATCAGCGCTTGAGTGCTTTCTTT. As protein: CASSQSRDQRLSAFF.

This chain connects TRBV5-5 to TRBJ2-5, with TRBD2 identical over 9 bases. This CDR3 has 14 residues. Trimming at V came to 4 bases and at J to 2 bases, leaving 3 bases not matched to a gene. Germline V gives CDR1 SGHKS, CDR2 YYEKEE (reference sequence). The CDR3 sequence is CASSPTSGQETQYF. The CDR3, as DNA: TGTGCCAGCAGCCCTACTAGCGGGCAAGAGACCCAGTACTTC.

This rearrangement joins TRBV10-1 to TRBJ1-1; TRBD1 matches 9 bases. The CDR3 is made up of 12 amino acids. Losses at the gene ends were 6 bases for V and 5 bases for J; bases not matched to a gene: 1. The germline CDR1 and CDR2 sequences are WNHNN and SYGVQD (reference sequence). CDR3 protein: CASSGQGTEAFF. The CDR3 DNA reads as TGCGCCAGCAGCGGACAGGGGACTGAAGCTTTCTTT.

The V call is TRBV7-2, the J call TRBJ2-1; D remains ambiguous. This CDR3 has 11 amino acids. Germline V gene lookup returns CDR1 SGHTA and CDR2 FQGNSA. V lost 5 bases and J lost 12, with 11 bases in between. CDR3 residues: CASSPAEGQFF. Here the CDR3 DNA reads TGTGCCAGCAGCCCCGCGGAAGGGCAGTTCTTC.

The rearrangement uses TRBV19 and TRBJ1-6, with TRBD1 matching 7 bases. The CDR3 is 15 residues long. Looked up from germline, CDR1 is LNHDA and CDR2 is SQIVND (reference sequence). The junction had 9 bases not matched to a gene; V was cut back by 1 base and J by 12 bases. DNA of the CDR3: TGTGCCAGTAGTATAGTCCCAGGGGGGTCATTACCCCTCCACTTT. Amino acid sequence: CASSIVPGGSLPLHF.

J is TRBJ1-1 and V is TRBV18, with D possibly being TRBD1 (6 bases). V gave up 2 bases and J gave up 8 bases, with 15 bases separating them. This CDR3 spans 14 amino acids. Germline-derived CDR1 and CDR2 are KGHSH and LQKENI. CDR3: CASSPGSGGLEAFF. In nucleotides, the CDR3 is TGTGCCAGCTCACCAGGGTCGGGGGGGCTAGAAGCTTTCTTT.

The rearrangement uses TRBV5-5 and TRBJ2-3; the match to TRBD2 covers 9 bases. The CDR3 contains 17 residues. Per the germline V gene, CDR1 is SGHKS and CDR2 is YYEKEE (reference sequence). Trimming took 2 bases from V and 4 from J; bases not matched to a gene: 11. The CDR3 DNA follows: TGTGCCAGCAGCTTTGGATTCGCGGGGGGGCGACCAGATACGCAGTATTTT. This gives the protein CASSFGFAGGRPDTQYF. The whole variable domain, remainder taken from reference TRBV5-5 and TRBJ2-3, is DAGVTQSPTHLIKTRGQQVTLRCSPISGHKSVSWYQQVLGQGPQFIFQYYEKEERGRGNFPDRFSARQFPNYSSELNVNALLLGDSALYLCASSFGFAGGRPDTQYFGPGTRLTVL.

This clone was seen a single time. The chain carries TRBV11-2 and TRBJ2-6; D unclear. The V end was cut by 3 bases, the J end by 2 bases, with 8 bases between. The CDR3 totals 15 residues. Germline values: CDR1 SGHAT, CDR2 FQNNGV. The CDR3 spells CASSFPLTGANVLTF. DNA of the CDR3: TGTGCCAGCAGCTTTCCTTTAACTGGGGCCAACGTCCTGACTTTC. The full variable domain, its missing parts supplied by reference TRBV11-2 and TRBJ2-6, is EAGVAQSPRYKIIEKRQSVAFWCNPISGHATLYWYQQILGQGPKLLIQFQNNGVVDDSQLPKDRFSAERLKGVDSTLKIQPAKLEDSAVYLCASSFPLTGANVLTFGAGSRLTVL.

The chain is built from TRBV10-3 and TRBJ2-3, with TRBD2 matching 10 bases. Trimming removed 5 bases from V and 8 bases from J; junction bases left unmatched: 19. CDR3 length: 18 amino acids. Germline CDR1 and CDR2: ENHRY and SYGVKD. The CDR3 bases are TGTGCCATCAGTCCCCTGGGCGGGACTAGCGCTCCCCCGGGTACGCAGTATTTT. It encodes CAISPLGGTSAPPGTQYF.

V usage is TRBV3-1 (or the pseudogene TRBV3-2) and J usage is TRBJ2-7, with D perhaps matching TRBD1 (6 bases). This CDR3 comprises 14 residues. CDR1 and CDR2 from the germline V gene are LGHDT and YNNKEL (reference sequence). V was trimmed by 2 bases and J by 0 bases, leaving 8 bases between them. CDR3 sequence (DNA): TGTGCCAGCAGCCAACAGGGGTTCTCCTACGAGCAGTACTTC. Translation gives CASSQQGFSYEQYF.

The V gene is TRBV4-1, the J gene TRBJ2-6, with D maybe TRBD2 (6 bases). The CDR3 has 15 residues. Germline CDR1 reads MGHRA; CDR2 reads YSYEKL. V was cut by 1 base and J by 2 bases, with 6 bases left in between. CDR3: CASSQAGAGANVLTF. The CDR3 DNA reads TGCGCCAGCAGCCAAGCGGGGGCTGGGGCCAACGTCCTGACTTTC.

The genes are TRBV9 and TRBJ2-3; 11 nucleotides agree with TRBD2. Losses at the gene ends were 2 bases for V and 6 bases for J; bases not matched to a gene: 14. The V gene's germline CDR1 is SGDLS and CDR2 YYNGEE. CDR3 length: 18 residues. The CDR3 nucleotides read TGTGCCAGCAGCGTTGATAGCGGGGGGGCTCCCTACGGGGATACGCAGTATTTT. Amino acids: CASSVDSGGAPYGDTQYF.

This clone was counted a few times. The chain couples TRBV9 to TRBJ1-6; no definite D call. The germline gives CDR1 SGDLS, CDR2 YYNGEE. The germline V and J ends were trimmed by 0 bases and 7 bases, with 8 bases remaining between them. The CDR3 loop spans 14 amino acids. CDR3 in DNA: TGTGCCAGCAGCGTAGCGGAGGAGAATTCACCCCTCCACTTT. Protein: CASSVAEENSPLHF.

V is TRBV18 and J is TRBJ1-4, with 12 bases lining up with TRBD1. V gave up 5 bases and J gave up 8 bases; unmatched junction bases: 3. CDR1 and CDR2 from the germline V gene are KGHSH and LQKENI. This CDR3 contains 14 residues. Written as DNA, the CDR3 is TGTGCCAGCTCAATGGGACAGGGGGCGGAAAAACTGTTTTTT. Protein product: CASSMGQGAEKLFF. Supplemented by reference TRBV18 and TRBJ1-4, the full variable domain reads NAGVMQNPRHLVRRRGQEARLRCSPMKGHSHVYWYRQLPEEGLKFMVYLQKENIIDESGMPKERFSAEFPKEGPSILRIQQVVRGDSAAYFCASSMGQGAEKLFFGSGTQLSVL.

The chain is built from TRBV6-1 and TRBJ1-2; 7 bases map to TRBD1. Trimming at V came to 2 bases and at J to 0 bases, leaving 3 bases not matched to a gene. Per the germline V gene, CDR1 is MNHNS and CDR2 is SASEGT. This CDR3 region has 15 residues. In DNA form, the CDR3 reads TGTGCCAGCAGTGAATATAGGGGGCCTAACTATGGCTACACCTTC. This gives the protein CASSEYRGPNYGYTF.

V gene TRBV29-1 combines with J gene TRBJ1-2; D not certain. Germline CDR1 SQVTM, CDR2 ANQGSEA. The CDR3 is 14 residues long. V was clipped by 5 bases and J by 5 bases, with 18 bases between them. The CDR3 is CSVREGSDRYGYTF. Written as DNA, the CDR3 is TGCAGCGTTAGAGAGGGATCAGACCGGTATGGCTACACCTTC.

The chain is built from TRBV5-8 and TRBJ1-5; a possible D gene is TRBD1 (5 bases). The CDR3 runs 18 residues. V was cut by 4 bases and J by 0 bases, with 20 bases left in between. CDR1 SGHTS and CDR2 YDEGEE come from the germline V gene. For the CDR3, the DNA is TGTGCCAGCAGCCTCGGGGAGGGGAACAACTATAGCAATCAGCCCCAGCATTTT. Translated, it gives CASSLGEGNNYSNQPQHF.